This T cell receptor beta chain was recorded in a study of cytomegalovirus exposure and HLA in healthy donors. Vbeta (60) and Jbeta (13) primers were used in the PCR. The table came from immunoSEQ multiplex PCR; TCRdb's copy has only in-frame clones and leaves some out. The sample holds fewer than 80,000 clones, roughly 71% seen once. V lost 1 base to trimming and J lost 2 bases; unmatched junction nucleotides: 8. Per germline, CDR1 GTSNPN and CDR2 SVGIG (reference sequence). The CDR3 covers 16 residues. The material sequenced was PBMCs. The chain recombines TRBV30 with TRBJ2-3, with 8 bases fitting TRBD2. This clonotype was sampled from a man aged 50 to 60 in good health and CMV-seropositive. The CDR3 sequence: CAWSALREGLTDTQYF. CDR3 in DNA: TGTGCCTGGAGTGCGTTACGGGAGGGCCTCACAGATACGCAGTATTTT.